What follows is one TCR beta chain and its context. What it binds is not known. The data stem from a study of Tregs in tolerant kidney transplant recipients. Unstimulated Tregs (CD4+CD25+CD127-) and CD4+CD25- non-Tregs were sorted from PBMCs. Data came from immunoSEQ multiplex PCR; TCRdb stores just in-frame clones and leaves some out. The table has about 240,000 clones, about 86% seen once. Germline V CDR1 and CDR2: SGHRS, YFSETQ. V lost 4 bases to trimming and J lost 8 bases, with 13 bases between them. The CDR3 is made up of 13 amino acids. The study, taken as a whole, reports: Findings come from small patient numbers and require larger validation. Expanding Tregs on activated donor B cells appeared to best identify donor-specific TCRbeta clones.

The chain uses TRBV5-1 and TRBJ2-1; D possibly matches TRBD1 or TRBD2 (6 bases each). This receptor was obtained from a human donor in good health. Sequencing was carried out using CD4+ T cells from blood. This chain's CDR3 is CASSGGREDEQFF. The CDR3 region has the DNA TGCGCCAGCAGCGGGGGGCGCGAGGATGAGCAGTTCTTC.